This T cell receptor (beta chain) was recovered during a study of cytomegalovirus exposure and HLA in healthy donors. Germline V gene sequence: CDR1 SGHVS, CDR2 FQNEAQ. The CDR3 sequence is 13 residues long. V was pared by 5 bases and J by 1 base, with 9 bases between. The PCR used 60 Vbeta and 13 Jbeta primers. Sequenced by immunoSEQ multiplex PCR; TCRdb stores in-frame clones only, minus some. The sample lists around 150,000 clones; about 65% were seen once. The chain is built from TRBV7-8 and TRBJ2-7; D may be TRBD2 (5 bases). The TCR was taken from a woman between 18 and 29 years old in good health and CMV-seropositive. Sequences were obtained from PBMCs. Here the CDR3 reads CASSQRGSYEQYF. CDR3 nucleotide sequence: TGTGCCAGCAGCCAGAGAGGGTCCTACGAGCAGTACTTC.